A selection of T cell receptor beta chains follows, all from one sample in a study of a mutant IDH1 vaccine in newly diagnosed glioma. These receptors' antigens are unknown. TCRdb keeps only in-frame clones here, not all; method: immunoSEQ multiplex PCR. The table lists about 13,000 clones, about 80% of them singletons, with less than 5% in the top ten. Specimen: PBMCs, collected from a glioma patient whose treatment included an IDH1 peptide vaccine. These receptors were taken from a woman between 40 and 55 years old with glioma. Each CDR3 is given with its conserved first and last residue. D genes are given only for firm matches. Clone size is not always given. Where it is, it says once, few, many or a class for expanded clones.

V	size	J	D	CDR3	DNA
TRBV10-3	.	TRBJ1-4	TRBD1	CAISESRTGEKLFF	TGTGCCATCAGTGAGTCGAGGACAGGTGAAAAACTGTTTTTT
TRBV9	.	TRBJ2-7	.	CASSLTGLPTYEQYF	TGTGCCAGCAGCCTAACGGGACTGCCTACCTACGAGCAGTACTTC
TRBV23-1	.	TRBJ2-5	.	CASSQCRTKETQYF	TGCGCCAGCAGTCAATGCCGCACGAAAGAGACCCAGTACTTC
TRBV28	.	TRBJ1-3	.	CASLDSSGNTIYF	TGTGCCAGCTTAGACAGCTCTGGAAACACCATATATTTT
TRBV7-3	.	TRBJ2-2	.	CASSLGGSANTGELFF	TGTGCCAGCAGCTTAGGCGGAAGCGCGAACACCGGGGAGCTGTTTTTT
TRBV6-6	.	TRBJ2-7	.	CASSSDRYEQYF	TGTGCCAGCAGCTCCGACCGCTACGAGCAGTACTTC
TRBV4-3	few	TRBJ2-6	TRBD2	CASSQALAGVAGANVLTF	TGCGCCAGCAGCCAAGCACTAGCGGGGGTGGCTGGGGCCAACGTCCTGACTTTC
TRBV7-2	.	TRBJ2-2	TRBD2	CASSLRLAGNTGELFF	TGTGCCAGCAGCTTAAGACTAGCGGGAAACACCGGGGAGCTGTTTTTT
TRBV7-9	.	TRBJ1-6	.	CASSLREFNSPLHF	TGTGCCAGCAGCTTGCGGGAATTTAATTCACCCCTCCACTTT
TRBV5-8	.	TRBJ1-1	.	CASSPPTGGNTEAFF	TGTGCCAGCAGCCCCCCTACAGGAGGTAACACTGAAGCTTTCTTT
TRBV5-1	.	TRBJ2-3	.	CASSYRGRGPLDTQYF	TGCGCCAGCAGCTACAGAGGGCGGGGACCCCTGGATACGCAGTATTTT
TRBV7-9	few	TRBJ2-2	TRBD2	CASHSSGRAGTGELFF	TGTGCCAGCCACAGTAGCGGGAGGGCCGGCACCGGGGAGCTGTTTTTT
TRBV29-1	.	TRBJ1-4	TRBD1	CSTVRDRGRIREKLFF	TGCAGCACCGTGCGGGACAGGGGGCGGATTAGGGAAAAACTGTTTTTT
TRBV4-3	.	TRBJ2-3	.	CASSQERASDTQYF	TGCGCCAGCAGCCAAGAGAGGGCCTCTGATACGCAGTATTTT
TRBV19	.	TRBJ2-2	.	CASSIVGLNTGELFF	TGTGCCAGTAGTATAGTGGGGTTAAACACCGGGGAGCTGTTTTTT
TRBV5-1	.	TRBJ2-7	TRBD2	CASSFSGNGYEQYF	TGCGCCAGCAGCTTTAGCGGGAATGGCTACGAGCAGTACTTC
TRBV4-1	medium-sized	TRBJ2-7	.	CASSQDNLLSYEQYF	TGCGCCAGCAGCCAGGACAATTTACTCTCCTACGAGCAGTACTTC
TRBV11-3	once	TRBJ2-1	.	CASSLSSLRDNEQFF	TGTGCCAGCAGCTTATCCTCCTTACGGGACAATGAGCAGTTCTTC
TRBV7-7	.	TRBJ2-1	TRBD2	CASSLGLAGKDEQFF	TGTGCTAGCAGCTTAGGACTAGCGGGGAAGGATGAGCAGTTCTTC
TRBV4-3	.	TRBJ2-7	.	CASSQDGHSYEQYF	TGCGCCAGCAGCCAAGACGGCCATTCCTACGAGCAGTACTTC
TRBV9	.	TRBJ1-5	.	CASSVGQPQHF	TGTGCCAGCAGCGTTGGACAGCCCCAGCATTTT
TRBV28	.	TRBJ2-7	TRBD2	CASRPPTSGRGEQYF	TGTGCCAGCAGACCCCCCACTAGCGGGAGAGGAGAGCAGTACTTC
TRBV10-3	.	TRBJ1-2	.	CAISVDINYGYTF	TGTGCCATCAGTGTGGACATAAACTATGGCTACACCTTC
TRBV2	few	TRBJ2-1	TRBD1	CASRGGSTGFGEQFF	TGTGCCAGTCGTGGGGGTTCGACAGGGTTCGGTGAGCAGTTCTTC
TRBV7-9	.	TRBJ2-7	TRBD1	CASSLGRDRAAGEQYF	TGTGCCAGCAGCTTAGGGAGGGACAGGGCGGCCGGCGAGCAGTACTTC
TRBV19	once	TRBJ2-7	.	CASSPLLGWAYEQYF	TGTGCCAGTAGCCCATTACTCGGCTGGGCCTACGAGCAGTACTTC
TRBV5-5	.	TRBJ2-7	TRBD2	CASSLNSPSGFYEQYF	TGTGCCAGCAGCCTCAATTCTCCTAGCGGGTTTTACGAGCAGTACTTC